One sample yielded the 4 T cell receptor beta chains listed below, sequenced in a study of long-term antiretroviral therapy in people with HIV. The run of the v3.0 immunoSEQ assay was at survey level. Data came from immunoSEQ multiplex PCR; TCRdb stores just in-frame clones and leaves some out. The table records over 7,000 clones, over 75% of them present only once. The material sequenced was unsorted PBMCs, taken 0.1 years after starting antiretroviral therapy. The receptor set was obtained from a man aged 35 to 55 with HIV.

The V and J genes are TRBV13 and TRBJ2-7, with 15 bases identical to TRBD2. There are 18 residues in the CDR3. Trimming cost V 3 bases and J 0 bases; bases outside gene matches: 6. CDR1 PRHDT and CDR2 FYEKMQ come from the germline V gene (reference sequence). In DNA form, the CDR3 reads TGTGCCAGCAGCTTGGGACTAGCGGGGGGTCGCTACTCCTACGAGCAGTACTTC. Translating gives CASSLGLAGGRYSYEQYF.

This clone was recorded only once. The chain has TRBV29-1 and TRBJ1-2; D may be TRBD1 (6 bases). V lost 1 base and J lost 4, with 16 bases in between. Germline CDR1 and CDR2: SQVTM and ANQGSEA. This CDR3 has 15 residues. The CDR3 nucleotides read TGCAGCGTTGAAGTGAAACAGGGTCAAACCTATGGCTACACCTTC. Its protein is CSVEVKQGQTYGYTF. Supplemented by reference TRBV29-1 and TRBJ1-2, the full variable domain reads SAVISQKPSRDICQRGTSLTIQCQVDSQVTMMFWYRQQPGQSLTLIATANQGSEATYESGFVIDKFPISRPNLTFSTLTVSNMSPEDSSIYLCSVEVKQGQTYGYTFGSGTRLTVV.

V usage is TRBV27 and J usage is TRBJ2-7, with 7 bases matching TRBD2. This CDR3 comprises 12 residues. The V gene's germline CDR1 is MNHEY and CDR2 SMNVEV (reference sequence). Trimming removed 2 bases from V and 6 bases from J; junction bases left unmatched: 1. The CDR3 nucleotides read TGTGCCAGCAGTTTAGGGAGGGGCGAGCAGTACTTC. Encoded protein: CASSLGRGEQYF.

As for this clone: The sample has other DNA sequences that encode this CDR3 too. V gene TRBV27 combines with J gene TRBJ2-3; D unclear. V was pared by 0 bases and J by 2 bases, with 6 bases between. Germline V gives CDR1 MNHEY, CDR2 SMNVEV (reference sequence). The CDR3 is made up of 14 amino acids. CDR3 DNA sequence: TGTGCCAGCAGTTTATCGAGGAACACAGATACGCAGTATTTT. As protein: CASSLSRNTDTQYF.